One sample yielded the 5 T cell receptor beta chains listed below, sequenced in a study of graft-versus-host responses after intestinal transplantation. TCRdb's table, derived via immunoSEQ multiplex PCR, lists solely in-frame clones and lacks some. The repertoire consists of some 12,000 clones, with around four fifths occurring once and the leading ten covering approximately 50%. The source was PBMCs, collected approximately 130 days after transplant. These receptors were obtained from a human patient who received an intestinal transplant, so some T cells may come from the graft donor.

CDR3 region: CASSLRPSTNEKLFF. The DNA for the CDR3 is TGCGCCAGCAGCTTGCGGCCCTCAACTAATGAAAAACTGTTTTTT. The rearrangement joins TRBV5-1 to TRBJ1-4; unclear D gene. The CDR3 totals 15 residues. Trimming stripped 1 base from V and 0 bases from J, with 7 bases between. Germline loops: CDR1 SGHRS, CDR2 YFSETQ. Complete variable domain (other parts from reference TRBV5-1 and TRBJ1-4): KAGVTQTPRYLIKTRGQQVTLSCSPISGHRSVSWYQQTPGQGLQFLFEYFSETQRNKGNFPGRFSGRQFSNSRSEMNVSTLELGDSALYLCASSLRPSTNEKLFFGSGTQLSVL.

The CDR3 spells CASSLDARAEQYF. CDR3 nucleotide sequence: TGTGCCAGCAGCTTAGATGCAAGGGCCGAGCAGTACTTC. The chain joins TRBV11-3 to TRBJ2-7; D not certain. CDR3 length: 13 amino acids. Germline V lookup: CDR1 SGHNT, CDR2 YENEEA. Trimming took off 0 bases at V and 6 bases at J, with 9 bases between the two ends.

The chain is built from TRBV5-1 and TRBJ2-1, with 10 bases lining up with TRBD2. Germline lookup yields CDR1 SGHRS and CDR2 YFSETQ. This CDR3 is built from 18 residues. V gave up 3 bases and J gave up 4 bases; unmatched junction bases: 13. The CDR3 DNA sequence: TGCGCCAGCAGCTCATACCTCGGCGGGACTAGCGAATACAATGAGCAGTTCTTC. It specifies CASSSYLGGTSEYNEQFF.

The chain carries TRBV7-9 and TRBJ1-1; D possibly corresponds to TRBD1 (6 bases). The germline V and J ends were trimmed by 1 base and 1 base, with 16 bases remaining between them. Germline assignment: CDR1 SEHNR and CDR2 FQNEAQ (reference sequence). The CDR3 has 17 residues. CDR3 amino acids: CASSLGWGPPRNTEAFF. The CDR3 bases are TGTGCCAGCAGCTTAGGTTGGGGGCCGCCTCGGAACACTGAAGCTTTCTTT.

This chain uses TRBV18 with TRBJ2-3; D could derive from TRBD1 or TRBD2 (5 bases each). Trimming left V 6 bases short and J 2 bases short, with 12 bases between. The CDR3 spans 14 residues. In germline, CDR1 is KGHSH, CDR2 LQKENI. CDR3 sequence reads: CASSRGPTTDTQYF. CDR3 bases: TGTGCCAGCTCGAGGGGACCCACCACAGATACGCAGTATTTT.